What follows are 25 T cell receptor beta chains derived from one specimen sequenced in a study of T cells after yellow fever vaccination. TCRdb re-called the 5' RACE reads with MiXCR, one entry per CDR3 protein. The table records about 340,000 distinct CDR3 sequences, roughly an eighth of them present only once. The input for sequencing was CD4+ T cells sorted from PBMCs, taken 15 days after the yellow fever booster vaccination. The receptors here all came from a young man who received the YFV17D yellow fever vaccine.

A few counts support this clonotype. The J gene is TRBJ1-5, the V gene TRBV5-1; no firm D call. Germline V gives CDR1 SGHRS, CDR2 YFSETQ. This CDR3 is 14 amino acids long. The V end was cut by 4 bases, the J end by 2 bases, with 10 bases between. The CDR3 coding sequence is TGCGCCAGCAGCGAGGGTATGGGCAATCAGCCCCAGCATTTT. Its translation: CASSEGMGNQPQHF.

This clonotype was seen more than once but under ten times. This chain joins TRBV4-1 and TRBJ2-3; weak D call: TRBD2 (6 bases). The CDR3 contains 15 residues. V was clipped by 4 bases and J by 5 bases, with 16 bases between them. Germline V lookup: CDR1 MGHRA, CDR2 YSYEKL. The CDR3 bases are TGCGCCAGCAGCCCCCTTGAGGGGCGGGGAGATACGCAGTATTTT. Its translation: CASSPLEGRGDTQYF.

Here the CDR3 reads CASSSQTYEQYF. CDR3 DNA: TGCGCCAGCAGCTCCCAAACCTACGAGCAGTACTTC. The gene calls are TRBV5-1 and TRBJ2-7; D is undetermined. CDR1 SGHRS and CDR2 YFSETQ come from the germline V gene. CDR3 size: 12 residues. Trimming took off 3 bases at V and 2 bases at J, with 6 bases between the two ends.

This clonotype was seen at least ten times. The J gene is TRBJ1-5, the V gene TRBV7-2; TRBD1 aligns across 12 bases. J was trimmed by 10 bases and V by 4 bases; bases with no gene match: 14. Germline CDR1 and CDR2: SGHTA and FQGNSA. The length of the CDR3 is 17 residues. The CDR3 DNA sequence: TGTGCCAGCAGCTCAAAGGCGGGGACAGGGGGCGAAGAACCCCAGCATTTT. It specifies CASSSKAGTGGEEPQHF.

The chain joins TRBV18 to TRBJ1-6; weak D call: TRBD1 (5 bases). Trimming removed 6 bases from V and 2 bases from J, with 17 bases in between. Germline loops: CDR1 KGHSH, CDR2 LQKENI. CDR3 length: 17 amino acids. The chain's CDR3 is CASSTSGGATYNSPLHF. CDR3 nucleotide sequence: TGTGCCAGCTCCACCAGCGGGGGAGCAACCTATAATTCACCCCTCCACTTT.

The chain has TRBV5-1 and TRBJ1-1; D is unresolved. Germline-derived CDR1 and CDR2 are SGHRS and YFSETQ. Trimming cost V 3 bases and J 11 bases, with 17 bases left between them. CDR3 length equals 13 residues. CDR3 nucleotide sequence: TGCGCCAGCAGCTCCATGGACGGGGAGTCGGCTTTCTTT. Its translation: CASSSMDGESAFF.

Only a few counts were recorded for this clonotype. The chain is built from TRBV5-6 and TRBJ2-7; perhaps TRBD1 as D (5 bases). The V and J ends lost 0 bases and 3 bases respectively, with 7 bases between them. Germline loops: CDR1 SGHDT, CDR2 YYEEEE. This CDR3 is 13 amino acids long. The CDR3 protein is CASSLAGIYEQYV. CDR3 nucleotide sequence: TGTGCCAGCAGCTTGGCAGGGATCTACGAGCAGTACGTC.

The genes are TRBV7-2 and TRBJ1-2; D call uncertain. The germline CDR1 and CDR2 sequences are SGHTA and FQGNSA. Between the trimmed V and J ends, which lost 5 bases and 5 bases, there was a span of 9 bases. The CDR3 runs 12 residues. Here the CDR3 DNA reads TGTGCCAGCAGCCCACTCCAATATGGCTACACCTTC. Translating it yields CASSPLQYGYTF.

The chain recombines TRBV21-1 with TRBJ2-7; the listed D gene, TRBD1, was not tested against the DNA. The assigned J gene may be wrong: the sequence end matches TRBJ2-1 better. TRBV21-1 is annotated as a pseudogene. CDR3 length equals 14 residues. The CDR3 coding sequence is TGTGCCAGCAGCAAAGGGACCCCCCGCTACGAGCAGTTCTTC. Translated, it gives CASSKGTPRYEQFF.

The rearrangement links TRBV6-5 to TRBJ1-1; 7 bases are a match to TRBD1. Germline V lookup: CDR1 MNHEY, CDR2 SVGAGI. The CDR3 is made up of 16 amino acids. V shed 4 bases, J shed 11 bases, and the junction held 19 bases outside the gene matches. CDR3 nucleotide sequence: TGTGCCAGCAGTTTCCTTGCGACGACCGGGACAGCCCGCGCTTTCTTT. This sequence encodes CASSFLATTGTARAFF.

CDR3 DNA: TGTGCCAGCAGTTACGTGACACCCCCGCCCCAGCATTTT. Its translation: CASSYVTPPPQHF. V usage is TRBV6-2 or TRBV6-3 and J usage is TRBJ1-5; D gene ambiguous. The ends were cut back, 2 bases at V and 9 bases at J, with 11 bases in the middle. The CDR3 runs to 13 residues. CDR1 and CDR2 (germline): MNHEY, SVGEGT.

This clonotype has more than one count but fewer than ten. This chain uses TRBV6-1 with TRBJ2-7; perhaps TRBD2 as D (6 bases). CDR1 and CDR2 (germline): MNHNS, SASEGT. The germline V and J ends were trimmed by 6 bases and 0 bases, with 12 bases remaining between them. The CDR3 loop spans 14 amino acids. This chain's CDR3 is CASRRGLSSYEQYF. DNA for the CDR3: TGTGCCAGCAGGAGGGGACTGAGCTCCTACGAGCAGTACTTC.

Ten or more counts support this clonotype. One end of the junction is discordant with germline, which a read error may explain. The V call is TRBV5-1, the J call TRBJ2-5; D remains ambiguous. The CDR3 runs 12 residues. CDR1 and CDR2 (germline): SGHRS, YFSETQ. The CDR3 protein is CASSTAQETQYF. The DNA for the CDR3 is TGTGCCAGCAGCACCGCCCAAGAGACCCAGTACTTC.

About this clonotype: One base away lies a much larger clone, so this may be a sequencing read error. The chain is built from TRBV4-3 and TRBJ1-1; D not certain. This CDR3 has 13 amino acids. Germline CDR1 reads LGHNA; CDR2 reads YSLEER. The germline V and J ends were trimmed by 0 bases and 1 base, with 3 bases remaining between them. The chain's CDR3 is CASSQERNTEAFF. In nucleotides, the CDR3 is TGCGCCAGCAGCCAAGAAAGGAACACTGAAGCTTTCTTT.

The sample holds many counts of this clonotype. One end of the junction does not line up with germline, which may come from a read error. The CDR3, as DNA: TGTGCCAGCTCCCCACAGGACAGACCGGGCTATGGCTACACCTTC. It encodes CASSPQDRPGYGYTF. The chain joins TRBV18 to TRBJ1-2; possible D gene TRBD1, 6 bases. This CDR3 region has 15 residues. CDR1 and CDR2 from the germline V gene are KGHSH and LQKENI. Full variable domain (missing parts from reference TRBV18 and TRBJ1-2): NAGVMQNPRHLVRRRGQEARLRCSPMKGHSHVYWYRQLPEEGLKFMVYLQKENIIDESGMPKERFSAEFPKEGPSILRIQQVVRGDSAAYFCASSPQDRPGYGYTFGSGTRLTVV.

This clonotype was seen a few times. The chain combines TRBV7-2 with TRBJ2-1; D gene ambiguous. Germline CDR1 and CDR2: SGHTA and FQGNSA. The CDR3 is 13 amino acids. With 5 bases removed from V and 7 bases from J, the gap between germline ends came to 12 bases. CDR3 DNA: TGTGCCAGCAGCCCAGCTGGACCAAATGAGCAGTTCTTC. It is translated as CASSPAGPNEQFF.

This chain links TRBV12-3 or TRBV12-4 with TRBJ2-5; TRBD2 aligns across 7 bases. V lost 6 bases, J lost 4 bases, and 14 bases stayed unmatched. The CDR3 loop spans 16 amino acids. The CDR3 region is CASSHPAGVLGETQYF. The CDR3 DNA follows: TGTGCCAGCAGCCACCCTGCGGGGGTTCTCGGAGAGACCCAGTACTTC.

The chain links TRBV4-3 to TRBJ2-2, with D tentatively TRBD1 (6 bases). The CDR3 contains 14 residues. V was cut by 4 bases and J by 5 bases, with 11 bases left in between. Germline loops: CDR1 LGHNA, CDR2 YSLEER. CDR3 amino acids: CASSLQQGTGELFF. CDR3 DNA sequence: TGCGCCAGCAGCCTTCAACAGGGAACCGGGGAGCTGTTTTTT.

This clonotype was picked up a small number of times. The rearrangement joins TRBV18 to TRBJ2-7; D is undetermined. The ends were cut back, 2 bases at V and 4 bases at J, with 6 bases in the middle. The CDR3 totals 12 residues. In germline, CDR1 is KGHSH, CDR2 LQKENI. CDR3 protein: CASSPSLYEQYV. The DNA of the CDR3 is TGTGCCAGCTCACCAAGCCTATACGAGCAGTACGTC.

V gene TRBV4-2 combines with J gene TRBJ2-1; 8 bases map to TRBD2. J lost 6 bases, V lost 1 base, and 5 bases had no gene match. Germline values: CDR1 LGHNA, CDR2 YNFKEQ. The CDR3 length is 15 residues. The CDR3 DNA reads TGTGCCAGCAGCCAAGCCGGGGGGGCTTTCAATGAGCAGTTCTTC. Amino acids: CASSQAGGAFNEQFF.

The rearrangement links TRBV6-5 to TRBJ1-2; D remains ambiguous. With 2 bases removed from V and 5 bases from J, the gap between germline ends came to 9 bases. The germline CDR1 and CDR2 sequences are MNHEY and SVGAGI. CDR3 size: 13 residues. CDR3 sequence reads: CASSYRPEYGYTF. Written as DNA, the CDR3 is TGTGCCAGCAGTTACCGGCCAGAGTATGGCTACACCTTC.

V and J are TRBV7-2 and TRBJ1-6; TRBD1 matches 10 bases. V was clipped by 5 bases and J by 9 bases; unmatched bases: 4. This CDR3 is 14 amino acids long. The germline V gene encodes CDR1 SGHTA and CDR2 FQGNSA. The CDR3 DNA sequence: TGTGCCAGCAGCGGGACAGGGGTTCGTTCACCCCTCCACTTT. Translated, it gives CASSGTGVRSPLHF. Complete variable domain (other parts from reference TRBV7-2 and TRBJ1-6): GAGVSQSPSNKVTEKGKDVELRCDPISGHTALYWYRQSLGQGLEFLIYFQGNSAPDKSGLPSDRFSAERTGGSVSTLTIQRTQQEDSAVYLCASSGTGVRSPLHFGNGTRLTVT.

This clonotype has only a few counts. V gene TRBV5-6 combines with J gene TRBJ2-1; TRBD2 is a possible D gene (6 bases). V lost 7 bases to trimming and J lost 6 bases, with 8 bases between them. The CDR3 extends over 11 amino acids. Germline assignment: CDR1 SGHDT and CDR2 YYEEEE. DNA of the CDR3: TGTGCCAGCGGAGGGCTCAATGAGCAGTTCTTC. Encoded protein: CASGGLNEQFF. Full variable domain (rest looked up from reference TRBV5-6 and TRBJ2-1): DAGVTQSPTHLIKTRGQQVTLRCSPKSGHDTVSWYQQALGQGPQFIFQYYEEEERQRGNFPDRFSGHQFPNYSSELNVNALLLGDSALYLCASGGLNEQFFGPGTRLTVL.

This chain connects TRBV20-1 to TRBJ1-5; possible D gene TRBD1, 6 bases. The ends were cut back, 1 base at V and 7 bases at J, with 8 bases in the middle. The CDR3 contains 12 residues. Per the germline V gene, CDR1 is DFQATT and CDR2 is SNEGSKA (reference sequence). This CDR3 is CSARGGAQPQHF. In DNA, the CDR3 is TGCAGTGCTAGAGGGGGGGCACAGCCCCAGCATTTT.

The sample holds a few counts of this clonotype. CDR3 sequence reads: CASSQYTASYEQYF. In DNA form, the CDR3 reads TGTGCCAGCAGCCAGTACACAGCCTCCTACGAGCAGTACTTC. The chain joins TRBV3-1 to TRBJ2-7; D is undetermined. With 3 bases removed from V and 0 bases from J, the gap between germline ends came to 9 bases. Germline CDR1 LGHDT, CDR2 YNNKEL (reference sequence). The CDR3 spans 14 residues.